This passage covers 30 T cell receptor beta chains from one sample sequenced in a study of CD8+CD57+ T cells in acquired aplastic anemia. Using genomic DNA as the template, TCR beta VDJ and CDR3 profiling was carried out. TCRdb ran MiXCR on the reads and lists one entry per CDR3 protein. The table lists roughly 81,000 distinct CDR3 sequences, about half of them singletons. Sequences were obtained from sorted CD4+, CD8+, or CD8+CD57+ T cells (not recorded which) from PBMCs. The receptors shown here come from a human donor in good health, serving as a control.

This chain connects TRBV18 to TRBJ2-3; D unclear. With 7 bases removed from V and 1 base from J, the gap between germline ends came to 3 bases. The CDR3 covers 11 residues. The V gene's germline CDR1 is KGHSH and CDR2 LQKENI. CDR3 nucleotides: TGTGCCAGCTTCGGCACAGATACGCAGTATTTT. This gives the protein CASFGTDTQYF.

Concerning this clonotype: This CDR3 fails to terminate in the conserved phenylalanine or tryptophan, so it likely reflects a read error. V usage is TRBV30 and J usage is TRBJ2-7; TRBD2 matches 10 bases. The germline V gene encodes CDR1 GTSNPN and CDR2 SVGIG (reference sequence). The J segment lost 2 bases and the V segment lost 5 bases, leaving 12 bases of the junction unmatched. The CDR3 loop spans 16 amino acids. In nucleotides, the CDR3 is TGTGCCTGGGAGGATATTAGCGGGGGGCGGCCCTACGAGCAGTACCTC. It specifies CAWEDISGGRPYEQYL.

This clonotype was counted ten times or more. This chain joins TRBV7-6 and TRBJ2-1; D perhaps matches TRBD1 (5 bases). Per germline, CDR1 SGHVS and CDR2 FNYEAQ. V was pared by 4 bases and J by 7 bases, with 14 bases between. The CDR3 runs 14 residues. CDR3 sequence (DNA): TGTGCCAGCAGCTATAGGGGTGGCGAGAATGAGCAGTTCTTC. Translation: CASSYRGGENEQFF. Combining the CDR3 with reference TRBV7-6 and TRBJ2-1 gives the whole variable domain GAGVSQSPRYKVTKRGQDVALRCDPISGHVSLYWYRQALGQGPEFLTYFNYEAQQDKSGLPNDRFSAERPEGSISTLTIQRTEQRDSAMYRCASSYRGGENEQFFGPGTRLTVL.

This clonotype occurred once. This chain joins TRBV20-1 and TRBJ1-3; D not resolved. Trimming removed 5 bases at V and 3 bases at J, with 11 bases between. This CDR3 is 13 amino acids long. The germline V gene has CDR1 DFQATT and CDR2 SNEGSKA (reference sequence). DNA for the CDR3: TGCAGTGCTGCGGCGGGGTTTGGAAACACCATATATTTT. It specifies CSAAAGFGNTIYF.

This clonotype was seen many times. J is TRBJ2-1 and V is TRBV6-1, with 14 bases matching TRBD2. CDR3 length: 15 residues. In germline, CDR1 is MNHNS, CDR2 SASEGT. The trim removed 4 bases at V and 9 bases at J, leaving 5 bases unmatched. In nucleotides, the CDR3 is TGTGCCAGCAGTGGTGGGACTAGCGGGAGCGCTGAGCAGTTCTTC. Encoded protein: CASSGGTSGSAEQFF.

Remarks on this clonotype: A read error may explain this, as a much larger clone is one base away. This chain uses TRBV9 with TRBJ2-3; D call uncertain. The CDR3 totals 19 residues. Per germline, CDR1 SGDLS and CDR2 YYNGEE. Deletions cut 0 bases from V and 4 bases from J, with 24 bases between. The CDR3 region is CASSVATSRPMSGADTQYF. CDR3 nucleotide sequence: TGTGCCAGCAGCGTAGCTACGAGCCGACCGATGAGTGGAGCAGATACGCAGTATTTT.

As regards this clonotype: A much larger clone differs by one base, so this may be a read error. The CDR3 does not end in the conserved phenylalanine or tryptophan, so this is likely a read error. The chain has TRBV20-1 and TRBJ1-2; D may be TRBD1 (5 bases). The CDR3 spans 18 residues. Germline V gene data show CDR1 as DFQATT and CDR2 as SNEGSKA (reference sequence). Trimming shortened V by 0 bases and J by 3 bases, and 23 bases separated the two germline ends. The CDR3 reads CSARDAGLSGRKDYGYTL. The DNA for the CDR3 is TGCAGTGCTAGAGATGCAGGCCTCTCAGGGCGGAAAGACTATGGCTACACCCTC.

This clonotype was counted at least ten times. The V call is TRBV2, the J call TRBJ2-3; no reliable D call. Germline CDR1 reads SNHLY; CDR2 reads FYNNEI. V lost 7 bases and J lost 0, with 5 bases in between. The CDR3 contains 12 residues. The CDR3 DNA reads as TGTGCCAGCACGGCAAGCACAGATACGCAGTATTTT. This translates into CASTASTDTQYF.

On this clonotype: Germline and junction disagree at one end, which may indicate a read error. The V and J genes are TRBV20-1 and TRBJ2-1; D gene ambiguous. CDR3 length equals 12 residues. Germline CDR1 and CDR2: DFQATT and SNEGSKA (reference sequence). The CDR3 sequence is CSARLGHDERFF. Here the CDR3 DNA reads TGCAGTGCTAGACTTGGGCATGATGAGCGGTTCTTC.

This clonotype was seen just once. This CDR3 is CAIRSTDNTEAFF. CDR3 DNA: TGTGCCATCAGATCTACAGACAACACTGAAGCTTTCTTT. The rearrangement links TRBV10-3 to TRBJ1-1, with unresolved D. Trimming cost V 6 bases and J 2 bases, with 10 bases left between them. The CDR3 sequence is 13 residues long. Germline CDR1 reads ENHRY; CDR2 reads SYGVKD.

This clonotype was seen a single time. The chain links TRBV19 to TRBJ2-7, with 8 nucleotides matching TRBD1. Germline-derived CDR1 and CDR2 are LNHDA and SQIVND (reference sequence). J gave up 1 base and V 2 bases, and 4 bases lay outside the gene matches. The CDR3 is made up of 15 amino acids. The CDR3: CASSIMRQGSYEQYF. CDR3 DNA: TGTGCCAGTAGTATAATGCGACAGGGGTCCTACGAGCAGTACTTC.

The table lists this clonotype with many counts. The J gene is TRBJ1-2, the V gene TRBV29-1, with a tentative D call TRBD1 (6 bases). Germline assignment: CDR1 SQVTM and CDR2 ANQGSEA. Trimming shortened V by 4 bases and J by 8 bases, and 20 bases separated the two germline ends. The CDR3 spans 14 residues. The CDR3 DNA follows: TGCAGCGTTGGGGAGCCCGCAGGGGCAGTCGGCTACACCTTC. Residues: CSVGEPAGAVGYTF. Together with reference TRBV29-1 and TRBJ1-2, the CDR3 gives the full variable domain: SAVISQKPSRDICQRGTSLTIQCQVDSQVTMMFWYRQQPGQSLTLIATANQGSEATYESGFVIDKFPISRPNLTFSTLTVSNMSPEDSSIYLCSVGEPAGAVGYTFGSGTRLTVV.

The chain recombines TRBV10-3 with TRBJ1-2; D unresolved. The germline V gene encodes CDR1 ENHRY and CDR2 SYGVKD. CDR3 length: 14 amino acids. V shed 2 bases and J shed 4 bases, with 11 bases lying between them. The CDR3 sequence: CAISEAGGGYGYTF. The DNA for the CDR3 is TGTGCCATCAGTGAGGCGGGAGGTGGCTATGGCTACACCTTC.

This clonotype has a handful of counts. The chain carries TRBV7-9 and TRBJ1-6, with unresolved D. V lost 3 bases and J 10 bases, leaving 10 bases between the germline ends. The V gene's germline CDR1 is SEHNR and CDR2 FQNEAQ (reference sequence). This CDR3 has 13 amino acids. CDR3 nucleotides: TGTGCCAGCAGCTTCGACCCACAGTCACCCCTCCACTTT. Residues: CASSFDPQSPLHF.

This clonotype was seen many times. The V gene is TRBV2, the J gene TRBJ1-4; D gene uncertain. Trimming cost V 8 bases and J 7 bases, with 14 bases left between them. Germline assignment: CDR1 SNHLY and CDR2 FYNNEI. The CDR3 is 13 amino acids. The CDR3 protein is CASCNLASEKLFF. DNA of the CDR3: TGTGCCAGCTGTAATTTAGCGAGTGAAAAACTGTTTTTT. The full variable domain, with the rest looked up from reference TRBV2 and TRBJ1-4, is EPEVTQTPSHQVTQMGQEVILRCVPISNHLYFYWYRQILGQKVEFLVSFYNNEISEKSEIFDDQFSVERPDGSNFTLKIRSTKLEDSAMYFCASCNLASEKLFFGSGTQLSVL.

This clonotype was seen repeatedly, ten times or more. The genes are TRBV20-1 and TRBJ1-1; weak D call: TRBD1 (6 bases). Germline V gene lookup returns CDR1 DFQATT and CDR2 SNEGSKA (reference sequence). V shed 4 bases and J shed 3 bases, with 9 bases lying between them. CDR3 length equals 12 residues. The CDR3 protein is CSATTGYTEAFF. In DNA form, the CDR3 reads TGCAGTGCTACTACAGGGTACACTGAAGCTTTCTTT.

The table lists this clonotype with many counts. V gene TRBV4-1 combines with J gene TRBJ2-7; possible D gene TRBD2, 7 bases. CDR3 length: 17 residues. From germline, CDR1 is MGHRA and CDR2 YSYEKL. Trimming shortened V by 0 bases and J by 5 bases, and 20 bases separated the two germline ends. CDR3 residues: CASSQDYLEQGGDEQYF. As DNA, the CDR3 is TGCGCCAGCAGCCAAGATTATCTAGAACAGGGAGGGGACGAGCAGTACTTC.

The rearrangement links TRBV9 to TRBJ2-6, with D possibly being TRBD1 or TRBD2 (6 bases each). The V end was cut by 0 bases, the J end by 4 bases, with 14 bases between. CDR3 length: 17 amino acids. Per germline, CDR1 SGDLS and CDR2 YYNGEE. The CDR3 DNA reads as TGTGCCAGCAGCGTAGCTATGGGGGGCATGGGGGCCAACGTCCTGACTTTC. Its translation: CASSVAMGGMGANVLTF.

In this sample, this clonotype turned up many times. CDR3 sequence reads: CASGFGSEAFF. CDR3 in DNA: TGCGCCAGTGGGTTTGGGTCGGAAGCTTTCTTT. The V and J genes are TRBV10-1 and TRBJ1-1; D not certain. CDR3 length equals 11 residues. Per the germline V gene, CDR1 is WNHNN and CDR2 is SYGVQD (reference sequence). Trimming stripped 9 bases from V and 8 bases from J, with 13 bases between.

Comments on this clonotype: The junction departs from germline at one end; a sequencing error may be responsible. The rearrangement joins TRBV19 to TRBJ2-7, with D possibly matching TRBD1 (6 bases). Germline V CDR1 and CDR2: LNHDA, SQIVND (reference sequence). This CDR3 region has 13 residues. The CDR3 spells CASSPGQAYEQYF. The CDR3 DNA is TGCGCCAGCAGCCCGGGACAAGCCTACGAGCAGTACTTC.

As DNA, the CDR3 is TGTGCCACCAGTGATTCCGGACAGGGAAGTATCACTGAAGCTTTCTTT. Protein: CATSDSGQGSITEAFF. The V call is TRBV24-1, the J call TRBJ1-1; TRBD1 matches at 8 bases. This CDR3 spans 16 amino acids. V shed 2 bases, J shed 4 bases, and the junction held 8 bases outside the gene matches. Germline CDR1 is KGHDR and CDR2 is SFDVKD.

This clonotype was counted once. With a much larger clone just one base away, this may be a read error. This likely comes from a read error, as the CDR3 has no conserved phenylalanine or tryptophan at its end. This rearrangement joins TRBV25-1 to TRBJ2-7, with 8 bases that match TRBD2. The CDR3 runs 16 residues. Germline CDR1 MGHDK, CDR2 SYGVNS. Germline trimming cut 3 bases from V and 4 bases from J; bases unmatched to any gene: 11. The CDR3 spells CASSEGRRGGGYEQYS. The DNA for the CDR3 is TGTGCCAGCAGTGAGGGCCGACGGGGGGGCGGGTACGAGCAGTACTCC.

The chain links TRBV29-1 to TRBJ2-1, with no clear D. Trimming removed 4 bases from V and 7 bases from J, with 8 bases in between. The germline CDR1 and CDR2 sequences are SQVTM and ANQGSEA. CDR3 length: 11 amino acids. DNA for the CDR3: TGCAGCGTTGTTCCTGGGAATGAGCAGTTCTTC. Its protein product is CSVVPGNEQFF.

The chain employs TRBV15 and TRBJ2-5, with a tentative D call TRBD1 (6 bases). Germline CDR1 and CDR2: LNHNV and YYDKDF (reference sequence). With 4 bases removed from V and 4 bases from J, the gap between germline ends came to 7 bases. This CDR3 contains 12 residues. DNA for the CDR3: TGTGCCACCAGCATAGGGGGAGAGACCCAGTACTTC. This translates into CATSIGGETQYF.

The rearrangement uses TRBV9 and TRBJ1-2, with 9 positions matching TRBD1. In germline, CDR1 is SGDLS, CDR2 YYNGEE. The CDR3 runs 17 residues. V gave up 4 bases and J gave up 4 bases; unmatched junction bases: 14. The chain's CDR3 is CASSLSAPGQGLYGYTF. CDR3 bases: TGTGCCAGCAGCTTAAGTGCGCCGGGACAGGGACTCTATGGCTACACCTTC.

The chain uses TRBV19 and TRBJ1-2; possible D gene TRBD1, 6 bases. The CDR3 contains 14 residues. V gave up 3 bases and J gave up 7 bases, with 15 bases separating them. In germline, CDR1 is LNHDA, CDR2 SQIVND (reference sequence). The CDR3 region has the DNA TGTGCCAGTAGTATCGCACTAGGGGGAGGTGGCTACACCTTC. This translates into CASSIALGGGGYTF.

DNA for the CDR3: TGTGCCAGCAGTTTAGGACAGCCCCAGCATTTT. Translated, it gives CASSLGQPQHF. The genes are TRBV12-3 or TRBV12-4 and TRBJ1-5; D is unclear. Between the trimmed V and J ends, which lost 1 base and 7 bases, there was a span of 2 bases. The CDR3 loop spans 11 amino acids.

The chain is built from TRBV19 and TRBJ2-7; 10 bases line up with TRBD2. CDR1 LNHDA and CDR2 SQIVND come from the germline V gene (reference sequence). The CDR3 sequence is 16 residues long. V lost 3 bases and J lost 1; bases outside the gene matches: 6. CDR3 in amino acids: CASSIGLAGGSYEQYF. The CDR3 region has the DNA TGTGCCAGTAGTATCGGATTAGCGGGGGGATCCTACGAGCAGTACTTC.

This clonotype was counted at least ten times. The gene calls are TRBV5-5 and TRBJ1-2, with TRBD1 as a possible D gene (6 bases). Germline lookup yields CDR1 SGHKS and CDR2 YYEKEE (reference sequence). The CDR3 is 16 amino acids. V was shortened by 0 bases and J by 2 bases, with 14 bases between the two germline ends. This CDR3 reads CASSLGTEPLNYGYTF. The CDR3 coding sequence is TGTGCCAGCAGCTTGGGGACAGAGCCATTAAACTATGGCTACACCTTC.

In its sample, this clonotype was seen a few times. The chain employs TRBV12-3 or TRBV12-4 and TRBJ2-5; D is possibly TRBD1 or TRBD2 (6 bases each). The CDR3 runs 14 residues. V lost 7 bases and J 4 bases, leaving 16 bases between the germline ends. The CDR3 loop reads CASTPSGGRETQYF. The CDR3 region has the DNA TGTGCCAGCACCCCCTCTGGGGGGCGAGAGACCCAGTACTTC.